These T cell receptor beta chains were read from a single sample in a study of T cells in Graves' hyperthyroidism and ophthalmopathy. Via MiXCR, TCRdb re-called the multiplex PCR reads, giving one row per CDR3 protein. Of approximately 690,000 distinct CDR3 sequences in the sample, roughly 15% were seen once. The sequenced sample was blood. These receptors were obtained from a woman aged 45 to 65 with Graves' ophthalmopathy. Each CDR3 is given with its conserved first and last residue. A D gene is named only where the DNA matches it firmly. The size field is filled for only some rows; it gives once, few, many or a size class.

>TRBV6-2/TRBV6-3|TRBJ1-2|many|.
TGTGCCAGCAGTTACTCGGAAAATGCCCCCTATGGCTACACCTTC
CASSYSENAPYGYTF
>TRBV29-1|TRBJ2-1|few|TRBD2
TGCAGCGTTGGTTCTAGCGGGAGGGATGAGCAGTTCTTC
CSVGSSGRDEQFF
>TRBV28|TRBJ1-1|.|.
TGTGCCAGCAGTCTGCCGGCACCCATGAACACTGAAGCTTTCTTT
CASSLPAPMNTEAFF
>TRBV2|TRBJ2-3|many|.
TGCGCCAGCAGCGTGGGTCAGGGCACAGATACGCAGTATTTT
CASSVGQGTDTQYF
>TRBV29-1|TRBJ1-1|few|.
TGCAGCGTTGTTGGACAGATGAACACTGAAGCTTTCTTT
CSVVGQMNTEAFF
>TRBV2|TRBJ1-1|once|.
TGTGCCAGCATGTGGGGCACTGAAGCTTTCTTT
CASMWGTEAFF
>TRBV7-2|TRBJ2-7|.|.
TGTGCCAGCGGCCGAGGAGGCCCCTCCTACGAGCAGTACTTC
CASGRGGPSYEQYF
>TRBV2|TRBJ2-3|many|TRBD2
TGTGCCAGCAGAACCGAAAAATCGACTAGCGGGCTCCGCACAGATACGCAGTATTTT
CASRTEKSTSGLRTDTQYF
>TRBV11-2|TRBJ2-7|many|.
TGTGCCAGCAGCTTCACCCGCTACGAGCAGTACTTC
CASSFTRYEQYF
>TRBV7-8|TRBJ1-6|many|TRBD1
TGTGCCAGCAGCCCCGACAGGGATAATTCACCCCTCCACTTT
CASSPDRDNSPLHF
>TRBV11-1|TRBJ2-4|many|.
TGTGCCAGCAGCGATACGGGCCCCGGCATTCAGTACTTC
CASSDTGPGIQYF
>TRBV9|TRBJ2-2|few|TRBD1
TGTGCCAGCAGACGGGGACAGGGGGTTGACGGGGAGCTGTTTTTT
CASRRGQGVDGELFF
>TRBV9|TRBJ2-1|.|TRBD2
TGTGCCAGCAGCTCACCGGGACTAGCGGGAGGGCACAATGAGCAGTTCTTC
CASSSPGLAGGHNEQFF
>TRBV6-1|TRBJ1-2|.|.
TGTGCCAGCAGTGAAAATGACAATACAGGGCACGGCTACACCTTC
CASSENDNTGHGYTF